Each of the 20 T cell receptor beta chains below was sequenced from the same sample in a study of breast tumors, draining lymph nodes, adjacent tissues. TCRdb redid the calling of the multiplex PCR reads with MiXCR, one entry per CDR3 protein. The sample lists over 150,000 distinct CDR3 sequences; about 30% were seen once. Breast cancer patients provided tissue from their axillary draining lymph nodes. Sequences were obtained from axillary lymph node tissue. These receptors came from a female donor with breast cancer. Some clones in this sample may be carry-over from other donors' samples.

Comment on this clonotype: Likely a read error: the CDR3 ends without its conserved phenylalanine or tryptophan. The gene calls are TRBV4-1 and TRBJ2-7, with 9 positions matching TRBD2. Germline trimming cut 2 bases from V and 0 bases from J; bases unmatched to any gene: 8. The length of the CDR3 is 17 residues. The germline V gene encodes CDR1 MGHRA and CDR2 YSYEKL. Written as DNA, the CDR3 is TGCGCCAGCAGCCAAATACTAGCGGGCCAAAGCTCCTACGAGCAGTACCTC. Its translation is CASSQILAGQSSYEQYL.

This clonotype appeared many times. The chain couples TRBV12-3 or TRBV12-4 to TRBJ2-7; tentatively, D is TRBD2 (5 bases). CDR3 length: 15 amino acids. V lost 1 base, J lost 4 bases, and 14 bases lay in between. The CDR3 protein is CASSLGSERRYEQYF. In DNA, the CDR3 is TGTGCCAGCAGTTTAGGATCGGAGCGGAGATACGAGCAGTACTTC.

The chain is built from TRBV29-1 and TRBJ2-1, with D possibly TRBD2 on 5 matching bases. Germline CDR1 SQVTM, CDR2 ANQGSEA. Trimming took 7 bases from V and 0 from J, leaving 10 bases between them. This CDR3 contains 13 residues. The CDR3 region is CSARGRSYNEQFF. In DNA, the CDR3 is TGCAGCGCCCGAGGGCGCTCCTACAATGAGCAGTTCTTC.

Of note for this clonotype: One end of the junction fails to match germline, which may point to a read error. V is TRBV11-2 and J is TRBJ2-2; tentatively, D is TRBD2 (5 bases). The germline CDR1 and CDR2 sequences are SGHAT and FQNNGV. There are 15 residues in the CDR3. The CDR3 sequence: CASSLEASQSGELFF. The CDR3 bases are TGTGCTAGCAGCTTAGAAGCTAGCCAGTCCGGGGAGCTGTTTTTT.

This clonotype was recorded at least ten times. The J gene is TRBJ2-5, the V gene TRBV7-9; 7 nucleotides align to TRBD2. The CDR3 covers 12 residues. Trimming cost V 6 bases and J 5 bases; bases outside gene matches: 3. Germline V gene data show CDR1 as SEHNR and CDR2 as FQNEAQ (reference sequence). The chain's CDR3 is CASRRGGETQYF. CDR3 coding DNA: TGTGCCAGCAGACGGGGAGGGGAGACCCAGTACTTC.

This clonotype is a singleton in its sample. The chain combines TRBV11-3 with TRBJ2-5; 10 bases are a match to TRBD1. The V segment lost 5 bases and the J segment 4 bases; nucleotides outside the gene matches: 7. The germline gives CDR1 SGHNT, CDR2 YENEEA. This CDR3 region has 15 residues. The CDR3 DNA reads as TGTGCCAGCAGCCCAGGGACAGGGGAAAGAGAGACCCAGTACTTC. It codes for CASSPGTGERETQYF.

The chain couples TRBV7-2 to TRBJ1-4, with TRBD1 matching 7 bases. There are 15 residues in the CDR3. The germline gives CDR1 SGHTA, CDR2 FQGNSA. The ends lost 5 bases at V and 8 bases at J; junction bases unmatched: 11. In DNA form, the CDR3 reads TGTGCCAGCAGCCCCCAAGGAGGGGGCCGGGAAAAACTGTTTTTT. It yields the protein CASSPQGGGREKLFF.

This clonotype was detected many times. The V and J genes are TRBV20-1 and TRBJ2-2, with D perhaps being TRBD1 or TRBD2 (5 bases each). V lost 5 bases and J 4 bases, leaving 8 bases between the germline ends. Germline lookup yields CDR1 DFQATT and CDR2 SNEGSKA (reference sequence). The CDR3 consists of 12 residues. The CDR3 spells CSAGGATGELFF. The CDR3 DNA reads as TGCAGTGCTGGGGGTGCCACCGGGGAGCTGTTTTTT.

This clonotype was found many times. V and J are TRBV2 and TRBJ1-6; TRBD1 might be the D (6 bases). V was clipped by 0 bases and J by 7 bases, with 13 bases between them. The CDR3 is made up of 16 amino acids. Germline V gives CDR1 SNHLY, CDR2 FYNNEI. CDR3 sequence reads: CASSEAGIGGNSPLHF. The DNA of the CDR3 is TGTGCCAGCAGTGAAGCTGGTATAGGGGGAAATTCACCCCTCCACTTT.

A remark on this clonotype: This CDR3 fails to terminate in the conserved phenylalanine or tryptophan, so it likely reflects a read error. This chain links TRBV7-2 with TRBJ2-5; 8 bases agree with TRBD2. CDR1 and CDR2 from the germline V gene are SGHTA and FQGNSA. The V gene end was trimmed by 1 base and the J gene end by 5 bases; junction bases not matched to a gene: 6. The CDR3 has 15 amino acids. The DNA of the CDR3 is TGTGCCAGCAGCTTAGACGGGAGGGCCGCGGAGACCCAGTACCTC. Amino acids: CASSLDGRAAETQYL.

The rearrangement joins TRBV20-1 to TRBJ2-7; 9 nucleotides match TRBD2. Per germline, CDR1 DFQATT and CDR2 SNEGSKA (reference sequence). Trimming removed 0 bases from V and 6 bases from J; junction bases left unmatched: 6. The CDR3 is made up of 14 amino acids. As DNA, the CDR3 is TGCAGTGCTAGAGAGCCGGGACTAGCCTCCGAGCAGTACTTC. This gives the protein CSAREPGLASEQYF.

This clonotype was seen many times. J is TRBJ1-2 and V is TRBV5-1; 9 bases agree with TRBD1. The trim removed 4 bases at V and 6 bases at J, leaving 10 bases unmatched. The CDR3 totals 15 residues. The germline V gene encodes CDR1 SGHRS and CDR2 YFSETQ. The CDR3 DNA reads as TGCGCCAGCAGCCCGACCGGGACAGGGACGGATGGCTACACCTTC. It encodes CASSPTGTGTDGYTF.

The rearrangement links TRBV24-1 to TRBJ2-1, with 9 bases aligning to TRBD2. Germline-derived CDR1 and CDR2 are KGHDR and SFDVKD. V lost 7 bases, J lost 8 bases, and 14 bases stayed unmatched. The CDR3 length is 16 residues. The CDR3, as DNA: TGTGCCACCAGCGATCTGACTAGCGGAGAGGAGGATGAGCAGTTCTTC. Translated, it gives CATSDLTSGEEDEQFF.

By share, this clonotype ranks as medium-sized. V gene TRBV15 combines with J gene TRBJ1-2, with 8 bases identical to TRBD1. The CDR3 loop spans 14 amino acids. V gave up 4 bases and J gave up 5 bases; unmatched junction bases: 6. Germline CDR1 is LNHNV and CDR2 is YYDKDF (reference sequence). DNA of the CDR3: TGTGCCACCAGCAACGCAGGGGGCAGATATGGCTACACCTTC. Its translation: CATSNAGGRYGYTF. Using reference TRBV15 and TRBJ1-2 for the parts outside the CDR3, the full variable domain is DAMVIQNPRYQVTQFGKPVTLSCSQTLNHNVMYWYQQKSSQAPKLLFHYYDKDFNNEADTPDNFQSRRPNTSFCFLDIRSPGLGDTAMYLCATSNAGGRYGYTFGSGTRLTVV.

There are a few counts of this clonotype. This rearrangement joins TRBV18 to TRBJ1-5; D is uncertain. Trimming took 0 bases from V and 2 from J, leaving 14 bases between them. Germline V gives CDR1 KGHSH, CDR2 LQKENI. This CDR3 spans 17 amino acids. This CDR3 reads CASSPPSGIEGNQPQHF. The CDR3 DNA sequence: TGTGCCAGCTCACCACCGTCGGGGATCGAAGGCAATCAGCCCCAGCATTTT.

The sample holds a few counts of this clonotype. This may come from a read error, since a much larger clone is one base off. The chain combines TRBV11-3 with TRBJ1-2; TRBD1 aligns across 7 bases. The CDR3 contains 19 residues. The germline V gene encodes CDR1 SGHNT and CDR2 YENEEA. V was clipped by 5 bases and J by 0 bases; unmatched bases: 18. CDR3 nucleotide sequence: TGTGCCAGCAGCCTTTCCTCCCCTCCCCCGACAGGGTCTAACTATGGCTACACCTTC. It translates to CASSLSSPPPTGSNYGYTF.

This clonotype was counted ten times or more. The J gene is TRBJ2-3, the V gene TRBV20-1; D is possibly TRBD1 (5 bases). CDR3 length: 15 residues. V lost 0 bases, J lost 7 bases, and 17 bases lay in between. Germline assignment: CDR1 DFQATT and CDR2 SNEGSKA (reference sequence). CDR3 nucleotides: TGCAGTGCTAGAGAGTGGGGCACGGGCTCCCATACGCAGTATTTT. Translating it yields CSAREWGTGSHTQYF.

This clonotype was observed a handful of times. This may arise from a read error, as a much more abundant clone is one base away. V gene TRBV20-1 combines with J gene TRBJ2-7; possible D gene TRBD1, 5 bases. Trimming shortened V by 2 bases and J by 6 bases, and 17 bases separated the two germline ends. This CDR3 contains 14 residues. The germline V gene encodes CDR1 DFQATT and CDR2 SNEGSKA (reference sequence). For the CDR3, the DNA is TGCAGTGCTAGACAACCAGGGCCTCCTGCCGAGCAGTACTTC. This gives the protein CSARQPGPPAEQYF.

This chain uses TRBV16 with TRBJ2-2; D gene ambiguous. V lost 0 bases and J 4 bases, leaving 12 bases between the germline ends. The length of the CDR3 is 16 residues. Germline V gene data show CDR1 as KGHSY and CDR2 as FQNENV. The CDR3, as DNA: TGTGCCAGCAGCCAATCTGAGGATGTGGGCACCGGGGAGCTGTTTTTT. This encodes CASSQSEDVGTGELFF.

The chain uses TRBV6-5 and TRBJ1-6, with D perhaps TRBD1 (6 bases). Germline CDR1 is MNHEY and CDR2 is SVGAGI. The CDR3 has 15 amino acids. The V and J ends lost 6 bases and 7 bases respectively, with 16 bases between them. The CDR3 nucleotides read TGTGCCAGCAGACCAGGGACAAGGGGGAATTCACCCCTCCACTTT. It translates to CASRPGTRGNSPLHF.